This T cell receptor beta chain was identified in a study of healthy donors' naive CD4 and CD8 T cells. Across the whole study: TCR alpha primers covered all functional IMGT alpha gene variants.

Points from the study as a whole: Naive CD4+ and CD8+ cells reportedly differed in usage of most V and J genes. Chains were not paired, since alpha and beta were sequenced in bulk.

Losses at the gene ends were 3 bases for V and 7 bases for J; bases not matched to a gene: 6. Germline CDR1 and CDR2: LNHDA and SQIVND (reference sequence). The CDR3 is 15 amino acids. With respect to this clonotype: What it binds is not known.

Starting from 450 to 550 ng of total RNA, TCR libraries were made with linear amplification. TCRdb reprocessed the reads via MiXCR and lists one record per CDR3 protein. The profile shows approximately 180,000 distinct CDR3 sequences, 65% to 75% of them singletons. This clonotype was sampled from a pool of human donors in good health; the sample pools cells from several healthy donors. The V call is TRBV19, the J call TRBJ2-1; 10 bases are shared with TRBD2. Sample: naive CD4+ and CD8+ T cells sorted from blood, pooled from several donors. CDR3 in amino acids: CASSIQAGGPNEQFF. CDR3 in DNA: TGTGCCAGTAGTATCCAAGCGGGAGGGCCAAATGAGCAGTTCTTC. The full variable domain, completed using reference TRBV19 and TRBJ2-1, is DGGITQSPKYLFRKEGQNVTLSCEQNLNHDAMYWYRQDPGQGLRLIYYSQIVNDFQKGDIAEGYSVSREKKESFPLTVTSAQKNPTAFYLCASSIQAGGPNEQFFGPGTRLTVL.